Listed below are T cell receptor beta chains from one sample, sequenced in a study of blood T cell repertoires in COVID-19. Sequencing used immunoSEQ multiplex PCR; TCRdb keeps in-frame clones, though not all of them. The data show some 130,000 clones, around 89% seen once. The sequenced sample consisted of peripheral blood. The source is a man aged 50-59 years with acute or convalescent COVID-19. Both conserved end residues are part of each CDR3. The D gene is left open where the match is weak. The listing skips clone size in some rows; elsewhere it reads once, few, many or a size class.

. | TRBJ1-1 | TRBV2 | . | CASSDKLEAFF | TGTGCCAGCAGTGATAAACTTGAAGCTTTCTTT
. | TRBJ2-2 | TRBV6-5 | TRBD1 | CASSYTSQGDFGELFF | TGTGCCAGCAGTTACACCTCCCAGGGGGATTTTGGGGAGCTGTTTTTT
. | TRBJ2-2 | TRBV29-1 | TRBD1 | CSVERTGAGELFF | TGCAGCGTTGAGCGGACAGGGGCCGGGGAGCTGTTTTTT
. | TRBJ1-1 | TRBV2 | . | CASGGTEAFF | TGTGCCAGCGGCGGCACTGAAGCTTTCTTT
. | TRBJ2-7 | TRBV5-4 | . | CASSNPRIPYEQYF | TGTGCCAGCAGCAATCCGAGGATACCCTACGAGCAGTACTTC
few | TRBJ1-2 | TRBV3-1/TRBV3-2 | TRBD1 | CASSQGLGGGFGYTF | TGTGCCAGCAGCCAGGGGTTAGGGGGCGGTTTTGGCTACACCTTC
. | TRBJ1-1 | TRBV29-1 | . | CSVDGAMNTEAFF | TGCAGCGTTGATGGGGCTATGAACACTGAAGCTTTCTTT
. | TRBJ1-1 | TRBV29-1 | . | CSVRFLREPNTEAFF | TGCAGCGTTCGATTTCTTCGGGAACCGAACACTGAAGCTTTCTTT
. | TRBJ2-2 | TRBV7-2 | . | CASSPRRGELFF | TGTGCCAGCAGCCCCCGGAGGGGGGAGCTGTTTTTT
. | TRBJ1-2 | TRBV7-9 | TRBD1 | CASSLSDRGPANYGYTF | TGTGCCAGCAGCTTATCAGACAGGGGGCCCGCTAACTATGGCTACACCTTC
few | TRBJ1-5 | TRBV10-3 | . | CAISRDSNNQPQHF | TGTGCCATCAGCCGGGACTCAAACAATCAGCCCCAGCATTTT
once | TRBJ1-1 | TRBV18 | . | CASSLDGSRRTEAFF | TGTGCCAGCTCACTAGACGGGAGCCGCCGCACTGAAGCTTTCTTT
. | TRBJ2-1 | TRBV27 | TRBD2 | CASSWGLAGDNEQFF | TGTGCCAGCAGTTGGGGACTAGCGGGGGACAATGAGCAGTTCTTC
. | TRBJ1-6 | TRBV9 | . | CASSVKGGESPLHF | TGTGCCAGCAGCGTAAAAGGGGGTGAATCACCCCTCCACTTT
once | TRBJ2-1 | TRBV9 | . | CASSVVGRGSYNEQFF | TGTGCCAGCAGCGTAGTGGGGCGGGGCTCCTACAATGAGCAGTTCTTC
. | TRBJ2-2 | TRBV2 | TRBD2 | CASERLAGNTGELFF | TGTGCCAGTGAACGACTAGCGGGGAACACCGGGGAGCTGTTTTTT
. | TRBJ1-4 | TRBV2 | TRBD1 | CASRDRVEKLFF | TGTGCCAGCCGGGACAGGGTTGAAAAACTGTTTTTT
. | TRBJ2-5 | TRBV2 | TRBD1 | CASSATGVGGTQYF | TGTGCCAGCAGTGCGACAGGGGTTGGAGGGACCCAGTACTTC
. | TRBJ1-5 | TRBV28 | TRBD1 | CASRSRHSFGQGFQPQHF | TGTGCCAGCAGGTCTCGCCATTCTTTTGGACAGGGCTTTCAGCCCCAGCATTTT
once | TRBJ2-5 | TRBV5-1 | TRBD2 | CASSLRTSLETQYF | TGCGCCAGCAGCCTTAGGACTAGCCTAGAGACCCAGTACTTC
. | TRBJ1-1 | TRBV6-1 | . | CASSEGWSTEAFF | TGTGCCAGCAGTGAAGGGTGGAGCACTGAAGCTTTCTTT
. | TRBJ2-5 | TRBV11-3 | TRBD2 | CASSFRGTGLRGNTETQYF | TGTGCCAGCAGCTTCCGGGGGACTGGGTTGCGGGGGAATACGGAGACCCAGTACTTC
. | TRBJ1-2 | TRBV5-6 | TRBD1 | CASSFRDRNWEGYTF | TGTGCCAGCAGCTTCCGGGACAGAAATTGGGAAGGGTACACCTTC
. | TRBJ1-1 | TRBV19 | . | CASSRGGMNTEAFF | TGTGCCAGTAGTAGGGGCGGGATGAACACTGAAGCTTTCTTT
once | TRBJ2-5 | TRBV3-1/TRBV3-2 | TRBD2 | CASSPRGGGTQYF | TGTGCCAGCAGCCCCCGCGGGGGGGGGACCCAGTACTTC
. | TRBJ2-7 | TRBV25-1 | . | CASSGNGRRTYEQYF | TGTGCCAGCAGTGGCAACGGTAGGAGAACCTACGAGCAGTACTTC
once | TRBJ1-2 | TRBV6-5 | TRBD1 | CASRAAQGHYGYTF | TGTGCCAGCAGGGCAGCACAGGGGCACTATGGCTACACCTTC
. | TRBJ1-3 | TRBV9 | . | CASSVGAFSGNTIYF | TGTGCCAGCAGCGTAGGGGCATTCTCTGGAAACACCATATATTTT
. | TRBJ2-7 | TRBV5-1 | TRBD1 | CASSSTGQSSYEQYF | TGCGCCAGCAGCTCCACGGGACAGAGCTCCTACGAGCAGTACTTC
. | TRBJ2-5 | TRBV5-5 | . | CASSFTDSMETQYF | TGTGCCAGCAGCTTTACCGACAGTATGGAGACCCAGTACTTC
. | TRBJ1-1 | TRBV5-1 | . | CASSLHSGNTEAFF | TGCGCCAGCAGCTTGCATTCCGGGAACACTGAAGCTTTCTTT
few | TRBJ2-5 | TRBV11-2 | TRBD1 | CASSSKDRQETQYF | TGTGCCAGCAGCTCAAAGGACAGGCAAGAGACCCAGTACTTC
. | TRBJ1-1 | TRBV6-6 | . | CASTGSNTEAFF | TGTGCCAGTACAGGCTCGAACACTGAAGCTTTCTTT
. | TRBJ1-1 | TRBV11-2 | . | CASSSEFYTEAFF | TGTGCCAGCAGCTCTGAGTTCTACACTGAAGCTTTCTTT
. | TRBJ1-4 | TRBV28 | . | CASSLTGATNEKLFF | TGTGCCAGCAGTTTAACGGGGGCAACTAATGAAAAACTGTTTTTT
. | TRBJ1-2 | TRBV11-2 | . | CASSLSSYGYTF | TGTGCCAGCAGCTTGTCCTCCTATGGCTACACCTTC
. | TRBJ1-2 | TRBV4-1 | . | CASSHLSTGDGYTF | TGCGCCAGCAGCCACCTCTCGACCGGGGATGGCTACACCTTC
. | TRBJ1-2 | TRBV5-1 | TRBD1 | CASSLVPTGGLGYTF | TGCGCCAGCAGCTTGGTCCCGACAGGGGGCTTAGGCTACACCTTC
. | TRBJ1-5 | TRBV2 | . | CASSLGGSNQPQHF | TGTGCCAGCAGTTTGGGGGGGAGCAATCAGCCCCAGCATTTT
. | TRBJ2-5 | TRBV19 | . | CASSIGRGSRETQYF | TGTGCCAGTAGTATCGGCCGGGGTAGTAGGGAGACCCAGTACTTC
. | TRBJ1-1 | TRBV6-6 | TRBD1 | CASSPTGGNMNTEAFF | TGTGCCAGCAGCCCGACAGGGGGGAACATGAACACTGAAGCTTTCTTT
. | TRBJ2-2 | TRBV7-6 | . | CASSSPLAINTGELFF | TGTGCCAGCAGCTCTCCGCTAGCGATAAACACCGGGGAGCTGTTTTTT
. | TRBJ2-2 | TRBV9 | TRBD2 | CASSVRAGGNTGELFF | TGTGCCAGCAGCGTTCGGGCGGGAGGTAACACCGGGGAGCTGTTTTTT
few | TRBJ2-1 | TRBV9 | . | CASSVGADAYNEQFF | TGTGCCAGCAGCGTAGGAGCGGACGCCTACAATGAGCAGTTCTTC
. | TRBJ1-5 | TRBV19 | TRBD1 | CASSIPTGSGQPQHF | TGTGCCAGTAGTATTCCGACAGGGTCGGGTCAGCCCCAGCATTTT
. | TRBJ2-1 | TRBV27 | . | CASSPLLTINEQFF | TGTGCCAGCAGCCCCCTGTTGACAATCAATGAGCAGTTCTTC
. | TRBJ1-5 | TRBV18 | TRBD1 | CASSPNRGSDQPQHF | TGTGCCAGCTCACCAAACAGGGGATCCGATCAGCCCCAGCATTTT
. | TRBJ2-1 | TRBV5-1 | TRBD2 | CASSIPGAGGAGEQFF | TGCGCCAGCAGCATCCCCGGAGCGGGAGGGGCGGGTGAGCAGTTCTTC
. | TRBJ1-2 | TRBV6-6 | TRBD1 | CASSYSEQGAYGYTF | TGTGCCAGCAGTTACTCCGAACAGGGGGCCTATGGCTACACCTTC
. | TRBJ2-7 | TRBV5-1 | . | CASSLDSYQGYEQYF | TGCGCCAGCAGCTTGGACAGCTACCAAGGATACGAGCAGTACTTC
. | TRBJ1-1 | TRBV30 | TRBD1 | CAWTGTGGIYTEAFF | TGTGCCTGGACGGGGACAGGGGGGATATACACTGAAGCTTTCTTT
. | TRBJ1-2 | TRBV5-1 | . | CASSLDGATYINYGYTF | TGCGCCAGCAGCTTAGATGGGGCTACGTATATTAACTATGGCTACACCTTC
. | TRBJ1-2 | TRBV7-2 | TRBD1 | CASKGASRWGYGYTF | TGTGCCAGCAAGGGGGCAAGCCGCTGGGGCTATGGCTACACCTTC
. | TRBJ2-1 | TRBV9 | . | CASSVTSDSYNEQFF | TGTGCCAGCAGCGTAACCTCGGACAGCTACAATGAGCAGTTCTTC
. | TRBJ2-7 | TRBV9 | TRBD2 | CASSVEQRGGLQYF | TGTGCCAGCAGCGTAGAGCAGCGGGGCGGGCTGCAGTACTTC
. | TRBJ2-7 | TRBV10-3 | . | CAISSEEGAAYEQYF | TGTGCCATCAGTTCCGAGGAGGGGGCCGCGTACGAGCAGTACTTC
few | TRBJ1-1 | TRBV13 | TRBD1 | CASSLRDRGTEAFF | TGTGCCAGCAGCCTAAGGGACAGGGGCACTGAAGCTTTCTTT
once | TRBJ1-5 | TRBV19 | . | CASSTLLQPQHF | TGTGCCAGTAGTACGTTACTGCAGCCCCAGCATTTT
. | TRBJ2-5 | TRBV19 | . | CASSPGLQETQYF | TGTGCCAGTAGCCCCGGACTGCAAGAGACCCAGTACTTC